The following is a TCR beta chain sequence with its context. No antigen is known for it. The data were obtained in a study of cytomegalovirus exposure and HLA in healthy donors. Study-level results: It was taken for granted in presence/absence analyses that sequencing depth across donors was roughly uniform. With high specificity and sensitivity, the classifier reportedly diagnosed cytomegalovirus status.

The study ran its PCR with 60 Vbeta and 13 Jbeta primers. Profiling relied on immunoSEQ multiplex PCR, and the TCRdb table lists in-frame clones only, not all of them. The profile shows about 160,000 clones, roughly four fifths of them singletons. Germline-derived CDR1 and CDR2 are SGDLS and YYNGEE. The CDR3 consists of 13 residues. The V and J ends lost 4 bases and 6 bases respectively, with 14 bases between them. The clonotype comes from a female donor in good health and CMV-seronegative. The chain links TRBV9 to TRBJ2-7; D call uncertain. The sample was PBMCs. In DNA, the CDR3 is TGTGCCAGCAGCCCGTCTCCCTATCGCGAGCAGTACTTC. Translated, it gives CASSPSPYREQYF.